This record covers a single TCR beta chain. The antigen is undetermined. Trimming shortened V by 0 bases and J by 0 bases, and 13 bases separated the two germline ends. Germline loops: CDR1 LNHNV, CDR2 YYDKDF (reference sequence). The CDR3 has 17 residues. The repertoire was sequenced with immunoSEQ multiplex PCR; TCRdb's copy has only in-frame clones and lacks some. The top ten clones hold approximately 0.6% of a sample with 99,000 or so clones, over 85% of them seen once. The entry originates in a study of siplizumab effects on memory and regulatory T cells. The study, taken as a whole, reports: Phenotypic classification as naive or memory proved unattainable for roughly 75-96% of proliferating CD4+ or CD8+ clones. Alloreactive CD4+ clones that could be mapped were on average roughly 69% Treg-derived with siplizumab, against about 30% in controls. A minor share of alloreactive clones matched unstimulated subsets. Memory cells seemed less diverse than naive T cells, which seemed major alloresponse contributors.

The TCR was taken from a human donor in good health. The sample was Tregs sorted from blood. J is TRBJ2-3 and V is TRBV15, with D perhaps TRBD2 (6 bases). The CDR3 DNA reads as TGTGCCACCAGCAGAGATTTACTTAGCGGTAGCACAGATACGCAGTATTTT. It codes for CATSRDLLSGSTDTQYF.